Following are 13 T cell receptor beta chains from one sample sequenced in a study of regulatory T cells in long-lasting Graves disease. Time point: newly diagnosed GD, antithyroid drugs for less than 3 months. The TCR library was prepared using RNA isolated from PBMCs. Libraries of TCR beta came from iRepertoire HTBI primers plus Arm-PCR of CDR3 regions. MiXCR, applied by TCRdb to the multiplex PCR reads, yields one record per CDR3 protein. The data contain roughly 560,000 distinct CDR3 sequences, around 11% of them singletons. In addition, the sample was reused for a study of T cells in Graves' hyperthyroidism and ophthalmopathy.

Here the sequenced sample was peripheral blood mononuclear cells (PBMCs), taken at new diagnosis, from a patient treated with antithyroid drugs. These receptors were obtained from a woman aged 25-40 years with Graves disease.

This clonotype appeared many times. V and J are TRBV18 and TRBJ2-5, with TRBD2 as a possible D gene (6 bases). V gave up 3 bases and J gave up 2 bases, with 19 bases separating them. This CDR3 region has 17 residues. Germline assignment: CDR1 KGHSH and CDR2 LQKENI. The DNA of the CDR3 is TGTGCCAGCTCACCTATAAATAGTATGCGGGATCAAGAGACCCAGTACTTC. This encodes CASSPINSMRDQETQYF.

This clonotype was seen at least ten times. The V and J genes are TRBV12-3 or TRBV12-4 and TRBJ2-3; the D is unclear. The CDR3 covers 12 residues. V dropped 6 bases and J dropped 0 bases, with 4 bases sitting between them. CDR3 protein: CASRLSTDTQYF. The CDR3 region has the DNA TGTGCCAGCAGACTTAGCACAGATACGCAGTATTTT.

On this clonotype itself: It may be a read error: a sequence one base away is much more abundant. The rearrangement links TRBV6-5 to TRBJ1-1; 9 nucleotides agree with TRBD1. V shed 2 bases, J shed 1 base, and the junction held 5 bases outside the gene matches. The CDR3 is 16 residues long. In germline, CDR1 is MNHEY, CDR2 SVGAGI. The CDR3 loop is CASSYHRGQANTEAFF. CDR3 nucleotide sequence: TGTGCCAGCAGTTACCACAGGGGGCAGGCGAACACTGAAGCTTTCTTT.

This clonotype was counted only a few times. The CDR3 sequence: CAMMKAGGQHNEQFF. CDR3 DNA sequence: TGTGCCATGATGAAAGCGGGAGGGCAACACAATGAGCAGTTCTTC. The chain uses TRBV10-3 and TRBJ2-1, with TRBD2 matching 10 bases. J was trimmed by 5 bases and V by 9 bases; bases with no gene match: 10. In germline, CDR1 is ENHRY, CDR2 SYGVKD. The CDR3 consists of 15 residues.

There are many counts of this clonotype. The gene calls are TRBV27 and TRBJ1-2; D is ambiguous. Germline loops: CDR1 MNHEY, CDR2 SMNVEV (reference sequence). CDR3 length: 14 residues. Deletions cut 5 bases from V and 7 bases from J, with 17 bases between. The CDR3 region is CASSLNPRVLGYTF. Here the CDR3 DNA reads TGTGCCAGCAGTCTTAACCCCCGGGTCCTTGGCTACACCTTC.

This clonotype was recorded at least ten times. The chain joins TRBV6-1 to TRBJ1-1; D is perhaps TRBD1 (5 bases). The CDR3 consists of 14 residues. Germline V lookup: CDR1 MNHNS, CDR2 SASEGT. Trimming left V 2 bases short and J 6 bases short, with 13 bases between. The CDR3 protein is CASSEYLGDPEAFF. As DNA, the CDR3 is TGTGCCAGCAGTGAATATCTGGGGGACCCTGAAGCTTTCTTT.

V gene TRBV28 combines with J gene TRBJ2-1; 11 bases map to TRBD2. This CDR3 comprises 16 residues. Germline CDR1 is MDHEN and CDR2 is SYDVKM. J was trimmed by 4 bases and V by 3 bases; bases with no gene match: 5. The CDR3 loop reads CASSFGLAGGYNEQFF. The CDR3, as DNA: TGTGCCAGCAGTTTTGGGCTAGCGGGAGGTTACAATGAGCAGTTCTTC.

Concerning this clonotype itself: This may come from a read error, since a much larger clone is one base off. This chain uses TRBV6-1 with TRBJ1-6; no reliable D call. This CDR3 has 13 residues. In germline, CDR1 is MNHNS, CDR2 SASEGT. Trimming removed 6 bases at V and 6 bases at J, with 9 bases between. CDR3 sequence reads: CASRQRTNSPLHF. In DNA form, the CDR3 reads TGTGCCAGCAGACAGAGAACTAATTCACCCCTCCACTTT.

This clonotype was seen at least ten times. The chain is built from TRBV2 and TRBJ2-6; D remains ambiguous. V shed 8 bases and J shed 1 base, with 3 bases lying between them. This CDR3 is built from 12 residues. CDR1 and CDR2 (germline): SNHLY, FYNNEI. DNA of the CDR3: TGTGCCAGCTGGTCTGGGGCCAACGTCCTGACTTTC. It specifies CASWSGANVLTF.

Notes on this clonotype: This may arise from a read error, as a much more abundant clone is one base away. The chain recombines TRBV29-1 with TRBJ1-5; D gene unclear. The CDR3 has 13 amino acids. V lost 7 bases to trimming and J lost 2 bases, with 12 bases between them. The germline V gene has CDR1 SQVTM and CDR2 ANQGSEA. The CDR3 DNA reads TGCAGCGCCGCAGGCGACGGCAATCAGCCCCAGCATTTT. Residues: CSAAGDGNQPQHF. The full variable domain, in which reference TRBV29-1 and TRBJ1-5 provide the parts outside the CDR3, is SAVISQKPSRDICQRGTSLTIQCQVDSQVTMMFWYRQQPGQSLTLIATANQGSEATYESGFVIDKFPISRPNLTFSTLTVSNMSPEDSSIYLCSAAGDGNQPQHFGDGTRLSIL.

About this clonotype itself: At one of its ends the junction is not consistent with the germline gene, which may arise from a read error. This chain joins TRBV7-9 and TRBJ1-4; TRBD1 matches 7 bases. Germline V gene lookup returns CDR1 SEHNR and CDR2 FQNEAQ (reference sequence). The CDR3 length is 15 residues. CDR3 residues: CSSSPGTAFNEKLFF. CDR3 DNA: TGTTCCAGCAGCCCCGGGACAGCGTTTAATGAAAAACTGTTTTTT.

Comment on this clonotype: A far larger clone differs by one base, so this is likely a read error. The CDR3 carries no conserved terminal phenylalanine or tryptophan, so it likely arises from a read error. This chain links TRBV2 with TRBJ2-1, with 7 positions matching TRBD1. There are 14 residues in the CDR3. V lost 6 bases to trimming and J lost 8 bases; unmatched junction nucleotides: 10. Germline values: CDR1 SNHLY, CDR2 FYNNEI. The CDR3 DNA follows: TGTGCCAGCAGCCGTTATCGTACAGGGGATGAGCAGTTCTCC. Amino acids: CASSRYRTGDEQFS.

This clonotype appeared a few times. The chain uses TRBV7-9 and TRBJ2-1, with 7 positions matching TRBD1. With V trimmed by 5 bases and J by 3 bases, 10 bases remained unmatched. CDR3 length: 16 amino acids. The germline V gene encodes CDR1 SEHNR and CDR2 FQNEAQ (reference sequence). DNA of the CDR3: TGTGCCAGCAGCACCCAGACAGGGACGGTCTACAATGAGCAGTTCTTC. Translating gives CASSTQTGTVYNEQFF.